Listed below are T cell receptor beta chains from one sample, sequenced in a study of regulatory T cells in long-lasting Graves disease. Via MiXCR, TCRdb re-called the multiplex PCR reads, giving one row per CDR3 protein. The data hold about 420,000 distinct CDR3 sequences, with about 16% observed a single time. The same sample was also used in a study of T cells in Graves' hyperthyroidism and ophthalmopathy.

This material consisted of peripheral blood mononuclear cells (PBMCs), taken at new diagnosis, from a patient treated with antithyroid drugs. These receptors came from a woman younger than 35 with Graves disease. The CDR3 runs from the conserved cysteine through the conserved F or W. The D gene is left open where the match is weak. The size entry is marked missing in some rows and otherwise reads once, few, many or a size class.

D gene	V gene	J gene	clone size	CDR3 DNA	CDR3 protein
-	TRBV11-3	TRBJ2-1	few	TGTGCCAGCAGCTTAGATCGGAAGGGGGGGGGTTGGAATGAGCAGTTCTTC	CASSLDRKGGGWNEQFF
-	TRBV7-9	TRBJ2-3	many	TGTGCCAGCAGCCCGAGATGGACGGGACGTCGAGTAACAGATACGCAGTATTTT	CASSPRWTGRRVTDTQYF
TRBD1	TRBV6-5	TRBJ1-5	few	TGTGCCAGCAGTTACTCGCGAGGGACAGGGGTTAGCAATCAGCCCCAGCATTTT	CASSYSRGTGVSNQPQHF
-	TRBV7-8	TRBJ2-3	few	TGTGCCAGCAGCTTAGAAGGTATAGGGGGAGATACGCAGTATTTT	CASSLEGIGGDTQYF
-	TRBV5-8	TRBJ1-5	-	TGTGCCAGCAGCCCGCAGGGTAGACTGATCTATCAGCCCCAGCATTTT	CASSPQGRLIYQPQHF
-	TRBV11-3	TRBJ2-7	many	TGTGCCAGCAGCTTAGATCAAGGGGGACCGCTCCTGGGCGAGCAGTACTTC	CASSLDQGGPLLGEQYF
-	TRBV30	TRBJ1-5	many	TGTGCCTGGAGTTGGACAAACCTCAATCAGCCCCAGCATTTT	CAWSWTNLNQPQHF
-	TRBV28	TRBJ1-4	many	TGTGCCAGCAGTTACGGCAGGAATGAAAAACTGTTTTTT	CASSYGRNEKLFF
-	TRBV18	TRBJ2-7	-	TGTGCCAGCTCACCACCCCAGGGGGGGAACGAGCAGTACTTC	CASSPPQGGNEQYF
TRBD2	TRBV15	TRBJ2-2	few	TGTGCCACCAGCAGAGAGCTAGCGGGGACCGGGGAGCTGTTTTTT	CATSRELAGTGELFF
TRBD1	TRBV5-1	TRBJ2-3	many	TGCGCCAGCAGCTCGGGACAGTCGACGGGTACGCAGTATTTT	CASSSGQSTGTQYF
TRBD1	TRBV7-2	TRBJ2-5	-	TGTGCCAGCAGCCAAACCAGGGGGCAATTGGAGACCCAGTACTTC	CASSQTRGQLETQYF
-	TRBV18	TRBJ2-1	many	TGTGCCAGCTCACCGGGTCTTAACAATGAGCAGTTCTTC	CASSPGLNNEQFF
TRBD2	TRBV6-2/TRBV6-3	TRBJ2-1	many	TGTGCCAGCAGCGGAATTAGGGGACTAGCGGCCTACAATGAGCAGTTCTTC	CASSGIRGLAAYNEQFF
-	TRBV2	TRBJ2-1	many	TGTGCCACTCCCCAGGGACCCTACAATGAGCAGTTCTTC	CATPQGPYNEQFF
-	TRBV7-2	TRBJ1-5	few	TGTGCCAGCAGCCCTCAGGCGGGTAGCAATCAGCCCCAGCATTTT	CASSPQAGSNQPQHF
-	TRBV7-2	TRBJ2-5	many	TGTGCCAGCAGCTCGTGGACCCAAGAGACCCAGTACTTC	CASSSWTQETQYF
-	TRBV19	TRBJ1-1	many	TGTGCCAGTAGTATAGATCTTGGGGGCCAGGGTGGCACTGAAGCTTTCTTT	CASSIDLGGQGGTEAFF
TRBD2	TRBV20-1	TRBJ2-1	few	TGCAGTGCTAGCAGCGGGAGGGCCCTGTATGTGCAGTTCTTC	CSASSGRALYVQFF
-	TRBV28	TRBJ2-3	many	TGTGCCAGCAGGACCAGGGTCGTGGATACGCAGTATTTT	CASRTRVVDTQYF
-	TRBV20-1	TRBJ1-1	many	TGCAGTGCTGGGGGACAACAGGGCACTGAAGCTTTCTTT	CSAGGQQGTEAFF
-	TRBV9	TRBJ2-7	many	TGTGCCAGCAGCGAGCAAGGGGGTAGGTACTACGAGCAGTACTTC	CASSEQGGRYYEQYF
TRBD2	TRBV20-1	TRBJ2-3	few	TGCAGTGCCCTAGCGGGAGGACCCACAGATACGCAGTATTTT	CSALAGGPTDTQYF
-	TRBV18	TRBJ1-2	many	TGTGCCAGCTCACCTAAGCAGACTGAAAACTATGGCTACACCTTC	CASSPKQTENYGYTF
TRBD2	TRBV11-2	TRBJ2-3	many	TGTGCCAGCAGCGGGGGACTAGCGGGACCGGCAGATACGCAGTATTTT	CASSGGLAGPADTQYF
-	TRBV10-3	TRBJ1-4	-	TGTGCCATCAGTGAGTCCCTGGGAGCGGGTGAAAAACTGTTTTTT	CAISESLGAGEKLFF
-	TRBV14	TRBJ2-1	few	TGTGCCAGCAGCCAAGATCACAGGAGCAATGGCAATGAGCAGTTCTTC	CASSQDHRSNGNEQFF
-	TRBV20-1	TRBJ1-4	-	TGCAGTGCACAGACAGCAACTAATGAAAAACTGTTTTTT	CSAQTATNEKLFF
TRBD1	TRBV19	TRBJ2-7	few	TGTGCCAGTAGTATAGTCTGGCAGGGGGAAACCGAGCAGTACTTC	CASSIVWQGETEQYF
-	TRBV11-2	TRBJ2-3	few	TGTGCCAGCAGACCTCCGGGGACCATCATTGGTACGCAGTATTTT	CASRPPGTIIGTQYF
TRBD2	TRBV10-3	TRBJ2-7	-	TGTGCCATCGGGAGCGGGGAGCACTACGAGCAGTACTTC	CAIGSGEHYEQYF
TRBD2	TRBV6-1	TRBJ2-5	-	TGTGCCAGCGTAAGAACTAGCGGGAGGGAGACCCAGTACTTC	CASVRTSGRETQYF
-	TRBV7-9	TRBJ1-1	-	TGTGCCAGCAGCCACACGCGTGACAACACTGAAGCTTTCTTT	CASSHTRDNTEAFF
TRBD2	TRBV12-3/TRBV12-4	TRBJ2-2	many	TGTGCCAGCAGCCTCACTAGCGGGGGATACACCGGGGAGCTGTTTTTT	CASSLTSGGYTGELFF
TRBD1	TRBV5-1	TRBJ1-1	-	TGCGCCAGCAGCCGAGGACAGGGAGCTGAAGCTTTCTTT	CASSRGQGAEAFF
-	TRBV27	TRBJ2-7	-	TGTGCCAGCAGTCCCAGAGTTAAGATCTACGAGCAGTACTTC	CASSPRVKIYEQYF
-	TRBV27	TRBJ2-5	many	TGTGCCAGCAGCCCCCGGGAGACAGTCCAAGAGACCCAGTACTTC	CASSPRETVQETQYF
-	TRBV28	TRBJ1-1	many	TGTGCCAGCAACGAAATGAGCACTGAAGCTTTCTTT	CASNEMSTEAFF
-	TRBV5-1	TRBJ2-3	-	TGCGCCAGCAGCTTGTTCGGGACCAACACAGATACGCAGTATTTT	CASSLFGTNTDTQYF
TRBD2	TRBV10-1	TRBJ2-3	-	TGCGCCAGCAGTGAAGGTCTCGGGGGAGGGAGGACAGATACGCAGTATTTT	CASSEGLGGGRTDTQYF
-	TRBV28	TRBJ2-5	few	TGTGCCAGCAGCCTCTCCGAGACTGGCCAAGAGACCCAGTACTTC	CASSLSETGQETQYF
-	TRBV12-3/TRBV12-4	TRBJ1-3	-	TGTGCCAGCAGCTTCGGGACGGTGAGCTCTGGAAACACCATATATTTT	CASSFGTVSSGNTIYF
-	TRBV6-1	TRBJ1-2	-	TGTGCCAGCAGTCTCATTCGGGGGAAGTATGGCTACACCTTC	CASSLIRGKYGYTF
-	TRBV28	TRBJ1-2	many	TGTGCCAGCAGTTTTTTGGCCCTAAACTATGGCTACACCTTC	CASSFLALNYGYTF
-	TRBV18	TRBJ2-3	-	TGTGCCAGCTCACCAATCGACGCTGGTCCAGATACGCAGTATTTT	CASSPIDAGPDTQYF
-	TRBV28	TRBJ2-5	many	TGTGCCAGCAGTTTAAAGGGGCTCCTCCAAGAGACCCAGTACTTC	CASSLKGLLQETQYF
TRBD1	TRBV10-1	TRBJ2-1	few	TGCGCCAGCAGTGATATGAGGACAGGCCTCTACAATGAGCAGTTCTTC	CASSDMRTGLYNEQFF
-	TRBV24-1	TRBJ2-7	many	TGTGCCACCAGTGATTCCCGGGACACCTCCTACGAGCAGTACTTC	CATSDSRDTSYEQYF
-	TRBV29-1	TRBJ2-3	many	TGCAGCGTAGTCTCGGGGGTAGATACGCAGTATTTT	CSVVSGVDTQYF
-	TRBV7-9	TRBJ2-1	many	TGTGCCAGCAGCTTAGTTCCGGGTTTCAATGAGCAGTTCTTC	CASSLVPGFNEQFF
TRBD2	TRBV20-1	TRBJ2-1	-	TGCAGTGCTCCCCGTATAGCGGGAGGTAAAGAAAACTCCTACAATGAGCAGTTCTTC	CSAPRIAGGKENSYNEQFF
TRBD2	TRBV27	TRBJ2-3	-	TGTGCCAGCCTACTAGCGGGAGTCACAGATACGCAGTATTTT	CASLLAGVTDTQYF
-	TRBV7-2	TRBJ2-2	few	TGTGCCAGCAGCTTAGGACCCCCTGGCGGGGAGCTGTTTTTT	CASSLGPPGGELFF
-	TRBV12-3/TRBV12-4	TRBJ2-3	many	TGTGCCAGCAGTTTGGAGTCGAGTAGGACAGATACGCAGTATTTT	CASSLESSRTDTQYF
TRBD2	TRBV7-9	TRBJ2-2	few	TGTGCCAGCAGCCCCGGTCCTGGGCCAACTAGCGGGAAGAACACCGGGGAGCTGTTTTTT	CASSPGPGPTSGKNTGELFF
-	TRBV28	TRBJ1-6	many	TGTGCCAGCACCAAGGGGGGGACGTATTCACCCCTCCACTTT	CASTKGGTYSPLHF
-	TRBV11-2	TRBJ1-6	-	TGTGCCAGCAGCCGGGACAATAGCTCACCCCTCCACTTT	CASSRDNSSPLHF
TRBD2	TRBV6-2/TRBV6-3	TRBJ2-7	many	TGTGCCAGCAGCCAACTGGGACTAGCGGGAGACTCCTACGAGCAGTACTTC	CASSQLGLAGDSYEQYF